What follows are 4 T cell receptor beta chains derived from one specimen sequenced in a study of blood T cells in healthy people across ages. Together with a sample-barcoded 5' primer, a J-beta primer mix was included in a second PCR lasting roughly 6 to 12 cycles. TCRdb ran MiXCR on the 5' RACE reads and lists one entry per CDR3 protein. The sample comprises some 730,000 distinct CDR3 sequences, approximately 21% of which are singletons, and roughly 22% rests with the top ten. Sequenced material: blood. The receptors here all came from a man aged 65 to 79 in good health.

The V and J genes are TRBV11-2 and TRBJ1-4, with a tentative D call TRBD1 (6 bases). The CDR3 sequence is 14 residues long. Trimming removed 4 bases from V and 1 base from J, with 7 bases in between. Germline V gene sequence: CDR1 SGHAT, CDR2 FQNNGV. The CDR3 DNA is TGTGCCAGCAGCTCAGGGGAAACTAATGAAAAACTGTTTTTT. This translates into CASSSGETNEKLFF. The full variable domain, rest sourced from reference TRBV11-2 and TRBJ1-4, is EAGVAQSPRYKIIEKRQSVAFWCNPISGHATLYWYQQILGQGPKLLIQFQNNGVVDDSQLPKDRFSAERLKGVDSTLKIQPAKLEDSAVYLCASSSGETNEKLFFGSGTQLSVL.

The V and J genes are TRBV7-6 and TRBJ1-2; D remains unclear. With 0 bases removed from V and 0 bases from J, the gap between germline ends came to 8 bases. From germline, CDR1 is SGHVS and CDR2 FNYEAQ. The CDR3 sequence is 15 residues long. CDR3 nucleotide sequence: TGTGCCAGCAGCTTAGCAAAGGCAGCTAACTATGGCTACACCTTC. Translation: CASSLAKAANYGYTF.

The table lists this clonotype with a few counts. J is TRBJ1-2 and V is TRBV3-1; D perhaps matches TRBD1 (5 bases). CDR1 and CDR2 from the germline V gene are LGHDT and YNNKEL (reference sequence). The CDR3 consists of 16 residues. V lost 0 bases and J lost 3, with 14 bases in between. The CDR3 loop is CASSQDITGWDYGYTF. CDR3 nucleotides: TGTGCCAGCAGCCAAGATATTACAGGTTGGGACTATGGCTACACCTTC.

The chain has TRBV23-1 and TRBJ1-1; D is unresolved. TRBV23-1 is an ORF, and what it does is uncertain. This CDR3 contains 15 residues. V shed 2 bases and J shed 11 bases, with 21 bases lying between them. CDR3 nucleotide sequence: TGCGCCAGCAGTCAACTCCCGGACTGTACAATTTTGGCTTTCTTT. Translating gives CASSQLPDCTILAFF.